This T cell receptor (beta chain) was obtained from a study of blood T cells in healthy people across ages. Germline V lookup: CDR1 DFQATT, CDR2 SNEGSKA (reference sequence). The CDR3 runs 15 residues. The trim removed 0 bases at V and 3 bases at J, leaving 5 bases unmatched. Through a sample-barcoded 5' primer and a J-beta primer mix, a second PCR was run for roughly 6 to 11 cycles. In TCRdb, the 5' RACE reads were re-called with MiXCR into one record per CDR3 protein. The sample comprises about 570,000 distinct CDR3 sequences, 25% to 30% of which are singletons, and less than 20% rests with the top ten.

The chain recombines TRBV20-1 with TRBJ2-4, with 7 bases fitting TRBD1. This sequence originates from a woman in her seventies in good health. The specimen sequenced was blood. The CDR3 DNA sequence: TGCAGTGCTAGAGAAGGGGGCTGGATCAAAAACATTCAGTACTTC. Translation gives CSAREGGWIKNIQYF.